The 3 T cell receptor beta chains in this list originate from one sample, sequenced in a study of radiotherapy plus CTLA-4 blockade in lung cancer. The table came from immunoSEQ multiplex PCR; TCRdb's copy has only in-frame clones and leaves some out. The table lists over 75,000 clones, roughly four fifths of them singletons, with 0.82% in the top ten. Sequenced material: peripheral blood, taken from a patient treated with radiotherapy plus ipilimumab. These receptors were obtained from a human donor with non-small cell lung cancer who had stable disease on radiotherapy plus ipilimumab.

This clone was recorded once. The gene calls are TRBV28 and TRBJ2-3, with TRBD1 matching 8 bases. Germline-derived CDR1 and CDR2 are MDHEN and SYDVKM. V lost 6 bases to trimming and J lost 5 bases; unmatched junction nucleotides: 13. This CDR3 contains 16 residues. The CDR3 is CASSSDRGVQGDTQYF. CDR3 nucleotide sequence: TGTGCCAGCAGCTCCGACAGGGGAGTTCAGGGAGATACGCAGTATTTT.

This chain joins TRBV5-1 and TRBJ1-2; 8 bases match TRBD1. J gave up 4 bases and V 0 bases, and 5 bases lay outside the gene matches. Germline assignment: CDR1 SGHRS and CDR2 YFSETQ. The CDR3 extends over 15 amino acids. The CDR3 reads CASSLGQGFGYGYTF. The CDR3 bases are TGCGCCAGCAGCTTGGGACAGGGGTTCGGCTATGGCTACACCTTC.

The V call is TRBV9, the J call TRBJ1-1, with a tentative D call TRBD1 (6 bases). CDR3 length: 15 amino acids. CDR1 is SGDLS, CDR2 YYNGEE, per germline. The V end lost 1 base, the J end lost 1 base, and 11 bases lay between the germline ends. This chain's CDR3 is CASSVITGTNTEAFF. The CDR3 nucleotides read TGTGCCAGCAGCGTAATCACAGGGACGAACACTGAAGCTTTCTTT. Based on the CDR3 plus reference TRBV9 and TRBJ1-1, the full variable domain is DSGVTQTPKHLITATGQRVTLRCSPRSGDLSVYWYQQSLDQGLQFLIQYYNGEERAKGNILERFSAQQFPDLHSELNLSSLELGDSALYFCASSVITGTNTEAFFGQGTRLTVV.